Below are 32 T cell receptor beta chains sequenced from a single sample in a study of T-cell reconstitution after alpha-beta-depleted transplantation in children. During its preparation, the TCRbeta library received unique molecular identifiers. MiXCR, applied by TCRdb to the PCR reads, yields one record per CDR3 protein. The data show about 500,000 distinct CDR3 sequences, about 10% seen once. Sequenced material: PBMCs, mostly from graft donor cells, taken 180 days after TCRalphabeta/CD19-depleted stem cell transplant. The source of these receptors is a female patient between 2 and 15 years old who had a stem cell transplant for aplastic anemia, so the T cells may come from the graft donor.

This clonotype has ten or more counts. The chain recombines TRBV18 with TRBJ2-3; 10 nucleotides line up with TRBD2. Looked up from germline, CDR1 is KGHSH and CDR2 is LQKENI. The CDR3 contains 14 residues. With 8 bases clipped from V and 3 bases from J, the junction kept 5 bases outside the gene matches. Written as DNA, the CDR3 is TGTGCCAGCAGCCCTAGCGGGAGTACAGATACGCAGTATTTT. Amino acid sequence: CASSPSGSTDTQYF. Based on the CDR3 plus reference TRBV18 and TRBJ2-3, the full variable domain is NAGVMQNPRHLVRRRGQEARLRCSPMKGHSHVYWYRQLPEEGLKFMVYLQKENIIDESGMPKERFSAEFPKEGPSILRIQQVVRGDSAAYFCASSPSGSTDTQYFGPGTRLTVL.

The chain couples TRBV7-2 to TRBJ2-1; D assignment may be TRBD1 or TRBD2 (5 bases each). The CDR3 consists of 13 residues. The germline gives CDR1 SGHTA, CDR2 FQGNSA. Trimming left V 5 bases short and J 6 bases short, with 11 bases between. The CDR3 reads CASSEGPSNEQFF. CDR3 bases: TGTGCCAGCAGCGAGGGACCTTCCAATGAGCAGTTCTTC.

This chain joins TRBV18 and TRBJ2-7, with 7 nucleotides matching TRBD2. Germline-derived CDR1 and CDR2 are KGHSH and LQKENI. V gave up 6 bases and J gave up 2 bases; unmatched junction bases: 10. This CDR3 comprises 15 residues. The CDR3 DNA reads TGTGCCAGCTCGGTCCCGGGACTAAGGCCCTACGAGCAGTACTTC. Translated, it gives CASSVPGLRPYEQYF.

This clonotype has at least ten counts. The V and J genes are TRBV7-2 and TRBJ1-1; D is undetermined. Trimming shortened V by 1 base and J by 3 bases, and 9 bases separated the two germline ends. The CDR3 runs to 14 residues. Looked up from germline, CDR1 is SGHTA and CDR2 is FQGNSA. CDR3 sequence: CASSLGTGYTEAFF. The DNA of the CDR3 is TGTGCCAGCAGCTTAGGAACGGGATACACTGAAGCTTTCTTT.

The rearrangement links TRBV5-1 to TRBJ2-2, with a weak D call TRBD2 (5 bases). Germline loops: CDR1 SGHRS, CDR2 YFSETQ. The CDR3 loop spans 16 amino acids. Between the trimmed V and J ends, which lost 0 bases and 6 bases, there was a span of 15 bases. CDR3 residues: CASSLVREFYAGELFF. DNA for the CDR3: TGCGCCAGCAGCTTGGTTAGGGAGTTCTACGCCGGGGAGCTGTTTTTT.

The chain has TRBV5-1 and TRBJ2-1; TRBD2 aligns across 9 bases. The CDR3 loop spans 15 amino acids. Germline lookup yields CDR1 SGHRS and CDR2 YFSETQ. After removal of 0 bases from V and 6 bases from J, the junction contained 4 bases not matched to a gene. Written as DNA, the CDR3 is TGCGCCAGCAGCTTGGTTGCGGGAGGGCCCAATGAGCAGTTCTTC. Amino acids: CASSLVAGGPNEQFF.

This chain joins TRBV27 and TRBJ2-3; D not certain. The V gene lost 6 bases and the J gene lost 2 bases, with 15 bases spanning the gap. The CDR3 runs to 15 residues. The germline V gene encodes CDR1 MNHEY and CDR2 SMNVEV (reference sequence). CDR3 in DNA: TGTGCCAGCAGAGCCCGTTCGGTCTACACAGATACGCAGTATTTT. This sequence encodes CASRARSVYTDTQYF.

The V gene is TRBV7-2, the J gene TRBJ2-7; 10 bases fit TRBD1. V was clipped by 3 bases and J by 5 bases; unmatched bases: 7. The CDR3 contains 15 residues. Germline V gene lookup returns CDR1 SGHTA and CDR2 FQGNSA. The CDR3 region is CASSLGTGTGDEQYV. The CDR3 DNA sequence: TGTGCCAGCAGCTTGGGGACCGGGACAGGGGACGAGCAGTACGTC.

The chain recombines TRBV5-1 with TRBJ2-3, with 7 bases matching TRBD1. CDR3 length: 14 amino acids. Per germline, CDR1 SGHRS and CDR2 YFSETQ. Germline trimming cut 4 bases from V and 2 bases from J; bases unmatched to any gene: 4. The CDR3 reads CASSRGQFTDTQYF. The DNA for the CDR3 is TGCGCCAGCAGCCGGGGACAGTTCACAGATACGCAGTATTTT.

This clonotype was seen repeatedly, ten times or more. The chain is built from TRBV28 and TRBJ2-3, with D possibly being TRBD1 or TRBD2 (6 bases each). This CDR3 is built from 16 residues. V was cut by 1 base and J by 0 bases, with 11 bases left in between. Germline V gene lookup returns CDR1 MDHEN and CDR2 SYDVKM. The CDR3 spells CASSLSGAGSTDTQYF. Written as DNA, the CDR3 is TGTGCCAGCAGTTTATCGGGGGCAGGGAGCACAGATACGCAGTATTTT.

This clonotype was seen a few times. V usage is TRBV4-1 and J usage is TRBJ2-1; TRBD2 agrees at 8 bases. From germline, CDR1 is MGHRA and CDR2 YSYEKL. V lost 4 bases to trimming and J lost 3 bases; unmatched junction nucleotides: 5. The CDR3 is 15 residues long. The CDR3 here is CASSPGLVGYNEQFF. In DNA form, the CDR3 reads TGCGCCAGCAGCCCGGGACTAGTCGGCTACAATGAGCAGTTCTTC.

This clonotype was counted only a few times. J is TRBJ1-1 and V is TRBV28, with D unresolved. Germline V gene data show CDR1 as MDHEN and CDR2 as SYDVKM. The CDR3 length is 13 residues. The V end was cut by 6 bases, the J end by 1 base, with 9 bases between. This CDR3 is CASRYGPNTEAFF. CDR3 bases: TGTGCCAGCAGATACGGACCGAACACTGAAGCTTTCTTT.

This clonotype was observed a few times. This rearrangement joins TRBV29-1 to TRBJ1-2, with TRBD1 as a possible D gene (5 bases). V was pared by 4 bases and J by 1 base, with 10 bases between. CDR3 length equals 13 residues. CDR1 and CDR2 from the germline V gene are SQVTM and ANQGSEA. CDR3 loop: CSVVGVVNYGYTF. CDR3 coding DNA: TGCAGCGTTGTGGGGGTTGTTAACTATGGCTACACCTTC.

The rearrangement joins TRBV10-3 to TRBJ2-7, with TRBD1 matching 7 bases. In germline, CDR1 is ENHRY, CDR2 SYGVKD. Trimming took 3 bases from V and 4 from J; bases not matched to a gene: 12. There are 16 residues in the CDR3. The chain's CDR3 is CAISDGLGQGEYEQYF. Here the CDR3 DNA reads TGTGCCATCAGTGATGGTCTAGGGCAGGGGGAATACGAGCAGTACTTC.

The rearrangement joins TRBV7-9 to TRBJ2-7, with a possible D match to TRBD2 (7 bases). The CDR3 covers 13 residues. Between the trimmed V and J ends, which lost 6 bases and 2 bases, there was a span of 11 bases. Germline CDR1 and CDR2: SEHNR and FQNEAQ (reference sequence). CDR3 sequence reads: CASRGGGAYEQYV. The CDR3 nucleotides read TGTGCCAGCAGAGGAGGGGGGGCCTACGAGCAGTACGTC.

V usage is TRBV6-5 and J usage is TRBJ1-2; tentative D call: TRBD1 (5 bases). The CDR3 is 15 residues long. Germline assignment: CDR1 MNHEY and CDR2 SVGAGI. Trimming took 0 bases from V and 3 from J, leaving 11 bases between them. The CDR3 here is CASSYSNRPYYGYTF. The CDR3 DNA reads TGTGCCAGCAGTTACTCGAACAGGCCCTACTATGGCTACACCTTC.

V gene TRBV27 combines with J gene TRBJ2-3; D remains unclear. This CDR3 is built from 13 residues. V lost 4 bases and J 6 bases, leaving 11 bases between the germline ends. The germline V gene encodes CDR1 MNHEY and CDR2 SMNVEV (reference sequence). DNA of the CDR3: TGTGCCAGCAGTTCTCCCGACCCGGATACGCAGTATTTT. This encodes CASSSPDPDTQYF.

The chain links TRBV7-7 to TRBJ2-3, with TRBD2 matching 14 bases. V gave up 5 bases and J gave up 0 bases; unmatched junction bases: 7. In germline, CDR1 is SSHAT, CDR2 FNYEAQ (reference sequence). This CDR3 contains 18 residues. The CDR3 loop reads CASSQGLAGVYSTDTQYF. The CDR3 DNA is TGTGCCAGCAGCCAGGGACTAGCGGGGGTCTATAGCACAGATACGCAGTATTTT.

The chain is built from TRBV28 and TRBJ2-7; 7 bases fit TRBD1. Germline-derived CDR1 and CDR2 are MDHEN and SYDVKM. The CDR3 runs to 15 residues. V was pared by 6 bases and J by 0 bases, with 8 bases of the junction left unmatched. CDR3 sequence: CASRLQQGSSYEQYF. CDR3 nucleotide sequence: TGTGCCAGCAGACTCCAACAGGGGTCCTCCTACGAGCAGTACTTC.

This clonotype was detected only a few times. The genes are TRBV10-3 and TRBJ2-1; 12 bases match TRBD1. CDR1 ENHRY and CDR2 SYGVKD come from the germline V gene. The junction had 6 bases not matched to a gene; V was cut back by 2 bases and J by 7 bases. The CDR3 runs 16 residues. The CDR3 protein is CAISEPGQGAGNEQFF. The CDR3 nucleotides read TGTGCCATCAGTGAGCCGGGACAGGGGGCAGGTAATGAGCAGTTCTTC.

The chain has TRBV5-6 and TRBJ2-7; 7 nucleotides match TRBD1. Germline V gene lookup returns CDR1 SGHDT and CDR2 YYEEEE. The CDR3 loop spans 15 amino acids. Trimming took 5 bases from V and 4 from J; bases not matched to a gene: 12. CDR3 region: CASSSGWGQSYEQYF. The CDR3 DNA sequence: TGTGCCAGCAGTTCCGGGTGGGGACAGTCTTACGAGCAGTACTTC.

The rearrangement uses TRBV7-2 and TRBJ1-4, with 11 bases aligning to TRBD1. V dropped 3 bases and J dropped 8; count of bases not matched to a gene: 14. There are 18 residues in the CDR3. Germline CDR1 and CDR2: SGHTA and FQGNSA. CDR3 in DNA: TGTGCCAGCAGCTTGGGGCTCGCCCCGGGACAGGGGGGCGAAAAACTGTTTTTT. Translating it yields CASSLGLAPGQGGEKLFF. Using reference TRBV7-2 and TRBJ1-4 for the parts outside the CDR3, the full variable domain is GAGVSQSPSNKVTEKGKDVELRCDPISGHTALYWYRQSLGQGLEFLIYFQGNSAPDKSGLPSDRFSAERTGGSVSTLTIQRTQQEDSAVYLCASSLGLAPGQGGEKLFFGSGTQLSVL.

There are many counts of this clonotype. The rearrangement links TRBV20-1 to TRBJ2-1; D possibly corresponds to TRBD2 (6 bases). Germline loops: CDR1 DFQATT, CDR2 SNEGSKA (reference sequence). This CDR3 is built from 11 residues. The CDR3 protein is CSCTSINEQFF. Here the CDR3 DNA reads TGCAGCTGTACTAGCATAAATGAGCAGTTCTTC.

The sample holds a few counts of this clonotype. V and J are TRBV10-3 and TRBJ1-2; TRBD1 agrees at 7 bases. Trimming took 8 bases from V and 2 from J; bases not matched to a gene: 8. Germline-derived CDR1 and CDR2 are ENHRY and SYGVKD. The CDR3 is 14 residues long. The CDR3 nucleotides are TGTGCCATCCGACAGGGATACGAGAACTATGGCTACACCTTC. This encodes CAIRQGYENYGYTF.

The J gene is TRBJ2-1, the V gene TRBV19; D ambiguous. In germline, CDR1 is LNHDA, CDR2 SQIVND (reference sequence). The CDR3 loop spans 14 amino acids. Trimming took off 7 bases at V and 0 bases at J, with 10 bases between the two ends. The CDR3 sequence: CASTLKSSYNEQFF. In DNA form, the CDR3 reads TGTGCCAGTACGCTCAAGAGCTCCTACAATGAGCAGTTCTTC.

This clonotype was seen repeatedly, ten times or more. V and J are TRBV5-1 and TRBJ1-2, with a tentative D call TRBD1 (6 bases). The germline V gene has CDR1 SGHRS and CDR2 YFSETQ. The CDR3 is 14 residues long. The V end lost 2 bases, the J end lost 6 bases, and 14 bases lay between the germline ends. The CDR3, as DNA: TGCGCCAGCAGCTTAGGACGGGGGCGCGATGGCTACACCTTC. This codes for CASSLGRGRDGYTF.

The chain carries TRBV20-1 and TRBJ2-7; the D gene is possibly TRBD1 (5 bases). Looked up from germline, CDR1 is DFQATT and CDR2 is SNEGSKA (reference sequence). Trimming stripped 3 bases from V and 3 bases from J, with 9 bases between. The CDR3 is 12 residues long. The CDR3 protein is CSASRGLYEQYV. In nucleotides, the CDR3 is TGCAGTGCTAGTAGGGGTCTCTACGAGCAGTACGTC.

The chain links TRBV14 to TRBJ2-1, with D possibly called TRBD1 or TRBD2 (5 bases each). V was clipped by 0 bases and J by 0 bases, with 12 bases between them. Germline V lookup: CDR1 SGHDN, CDR2 FVKESK. CDR3 length equals 17 residues. The CDR3 region has the DNA TGTGCCAGCAGCCAAGATGTATGGGGGAGCTCCTACAATGAGCAGTTCTTC. It yields the protein CASSQDVWGSSYNEQFF.

J is TRBJ2-7 and V is TRBV11-2; D is uncertain. Trimming removed 6 bases at V and 5 bases at J, with 17 bases between. The CDR3 runs to 14 residues. Germline CDR1 reads SGHAT; CDR2 reads FQNNGV. Here the CDR3 reads CASSLSVPYHEQYV. CDR3 in DNA: TGTGCCAGCAGTTTATCAGTCCCCTACCACGAGCAGTACGTC.

The rearrangement links TRBV28 to TRBJ2-5; D uncertain. CDR3 size: 11 residues. Trimming removed 6 bases from V and 5 bases from J, with 7 bases in between. CDR1 is MDHEN and CDR2 is SYDVKM in the germline V gene. The DNA of the CDR3 is TGTGCCAGCAGGAGTGGGGAGACCCAGTACTTC. This sequence encodes CASRSGETQYF.

This clonotype was picked up a small number of times. The V gene is TRBV5-1, the J gene TRBJ2-7, with TRBD2 matching 8 bases. The CDR3 totals 13 residues. The V segment lost 1 base and the J segment 5 bases; nucleotides outside the gene matches: 2. Germline CDR1 and CDR2: SGHRS and YFSETQ. CDR3 DNA sequence: TGCGCCAGCAGCTTGCCGGGAGGGGACGAGCAGTACTTC. Amino acid sequence: CASSLPGGDEQYF. Full variable domain (rest looked up from reference TRBV5-1 and TRBJ2-7): KAGVTQTPRYLIKTRGQQVTLSCSPISGHRSVSWYQQTPGQGLQFLFEYFSETQRNKGNFPGRFSGRQFSNSRSEMNVSTLELGDSALYLCASSLPGGDEQYFGPGTRLTVT.

This clonotype occurred a few times. The CDR3 DNA follows: TGTGCCAGCTCACTCACGGAATTCACCGGGGAGCTGTTTTTT. This gives the protein CASSLTEFTGELFF. The J gene is TRBJ2-2, the V gene TRBV18; D gene unclear. CDR1 KGHSH and CDR2 LQKENI come from the germline V gene. V was cut by 4 bases and J by 4 bases, with 10 bases left in between. The CDR3 covers 14 residues.